This T cell receptor (beta chain) was recorded in a study of blood T cell repertoires in COVID-19. At the level of the study: COVID-19 samples from acute and convalescent phases originated in the United States, Italy and Spain. Sources were T cells, B-cell-depleted T cells, or PBMCs; the material itself was cDNA or gDNA.

Trimming removed 3 bases from V and 0 bases from J, with 8 bases in between. Germline assignment: CDR1 SGHNT and CDR2 YYREEE (reference sequence). The CDR3 runs 14 residues. Libraries were prepared by immunoSEQ multiplex PCR; TCRdb keeps only in-frame clonotypes and omits some of them. The table has some 250,000 clones, approximately 83% seen once; the top ten hold around 25%. This TCR derives from a man aged 35-49 years with acute or convalescent COVID-19. Sequences were obtained from peripheral blood. The chain carries TRBV5-4 and TRBJ2-3, with D possibly matching TRBD1 (6 bases). The CDR3 DNA follows: TGTGCCAGCAGCTGGGACATCAGCACAGATACGCAGTATTTT. It codes for CASSWDISTDTQYF.